What follows describes a single T cell receptor (beta chain). The sample comes from a study of control samples from healthy donors and cancer patients. Only in-frame clones appear in the TCRdb table, and some are missing; sequencing was by immunoSEQ multiplex PCR. The sample has roughly 130,000 clones, around 93% seen once; the top ten hold more than 6.5%. The sequenced material came from blood. This TCR came from a man in his late teens or twenties in good health.

The CDR3 nucleotides read TGTGCCAGCAGCTTAGGGACAGGGACGAACACTGAAGCTTTCTTT. Encoded protein: CASSLGTGTNTEAFF. The J gene is TRBJ1-1, the V gene TRBV11-2, with 8 bases lining up with TRBD1. With 1 base clipped from V and 1 base from J, the junction kept 2 bases outside the gene matches. CDR3 length equals 15 residues. Germline-derived CDR1 and CDR2 are SGHAT and FQNNGV.